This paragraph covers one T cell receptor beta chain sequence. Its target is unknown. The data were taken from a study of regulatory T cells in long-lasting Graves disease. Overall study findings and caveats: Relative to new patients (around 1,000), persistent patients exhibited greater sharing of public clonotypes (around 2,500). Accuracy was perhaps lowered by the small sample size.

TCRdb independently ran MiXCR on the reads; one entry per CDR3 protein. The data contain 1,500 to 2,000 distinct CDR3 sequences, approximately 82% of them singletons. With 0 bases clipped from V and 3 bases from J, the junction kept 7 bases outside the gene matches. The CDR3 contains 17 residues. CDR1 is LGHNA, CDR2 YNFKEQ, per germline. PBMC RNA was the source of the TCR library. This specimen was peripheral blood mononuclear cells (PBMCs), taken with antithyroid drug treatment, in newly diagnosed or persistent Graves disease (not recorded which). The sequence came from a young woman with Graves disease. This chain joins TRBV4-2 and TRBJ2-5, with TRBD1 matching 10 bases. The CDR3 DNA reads TGTGCCAGCAGCCAAGATAGGCCCGGGACAGGGGAAGAGACCCAGTACTTC. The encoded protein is CASSQDRPGTGEETQYF.